The 27 T cell receptor beta chains given below trace back to one sample, sequenced in a study of Ad26.COV2.S vaccination and SARS-CoV-2 variants. Generated by immunoSEQ multiplex PCR, the TCRdb table keeps only in-frame clones and is missing some. The repertoire holds fewer than 500,000 clones, with about 92% as singletons. Specified treatment: roughly 19 received Ad26.COV2.S at low or high dose, single or two shots; a few received placebo; per-sample allocation not given. The samples date from day 63 after the first vaccine or placebo injection. Sequenced here: peripheral blood, sampled in a trial of Ad26.COV2.S vaccine versus placebo. The receptors were sampled from a person aged 18-60 years who received the Ad26.COV2.S COVID-19 vaccine or a placebo.

V gene TRBV28 combines with J gene TRBJ1-2; TRBD1 matches at 8 bases. The CDR3 runs 13 residues. The germline V gene encodes CDR1 MDHEN and CDR2 SYDVKM. V gave up 2 bases and J gave up 8 bases; unmatched junction bases: 4. Written as DNA, the CDR3 is TGTGCCAGCAGTTTAATCAGGGGGCAAGGCTACACCTTC. Its translation: CASSLIRGQGYTF.

V gene TRBV7-8 combines with J gene TRBJ1-5; D perhaps matches TRBD1 (6 bases). The V end lost 5 bases, the J end lost 6 bases, and 17 bases lay between the germline ends. Germline V lookup: CDR1 SGHVS, CDR2 FQNEAQ. This CDR3 region has 15 residues. The CDR3 nucleotides are TGTGCCAGCAGCCATAAGGGGACATTAGGTCAGCCCCAGCATTTT. Translation gives CASSHKGTLGQPQHF. Full variable domain (rest looked up from reference TRBV7-8 and TRBJ1-5): GAGVSQSPRYKVAKRGQDVALRCDPISGHVSLFWYQQALGQGPEFLTYFQNEAQLDKSGLPSDRFFAERPEGSVSTLKIQRTQQEDSAVYLCASSHKGTLGQPQHFGDGTRLSIL.

The V call is TRBV6-1, the J call TRBJ1-4; 8 bases are a match to TRBD1. In germline, CDR1 is MNHNS, CDR2 SASEGT. V shed 2 bases and J 2 bases; nucleotides not matched to a gene: 13. The CDR3 totals 19 residues. The CDR3 sequence is CASSESPRAGGVTNEKLFF. The CDR3 nucleotides are TGTGCCAGCAGTGAAAGTCCTAGGGCAGGGGGCGTTACTAATGAAAAACTGTTTTTT.

The genes are TRBV5-1 and TRBJ2-6; 8 bases are a match to TRBD1. Trimming removed 2 bases from V and 0 bases from J; junction bases left unmatched: 4. Per germline, CDR1 SGHRS and CDR2 YFSETQ. The CDR3 is 17 amino acids. The CDR3 sequence: CASSFRDRRSGANVLTF. In nucleotides, the CDR3 is TGCGCCAGCAGCTTCCGGGACAGGCGCTCTGGGGCCAACGTCCTGACTTTC.

This clone was counted a few times. The chain joins TRBV5-1 to TRBJ1-6, with D tentatively TRBD1 (5 bases). Trimming removed 4 bases from V and 6 bases from J, with 11 bases in between. Germline CDR1 reads SGHRS; CDR2 reads YFSETQ. The CDR3 sequence is 14 residues long. The DNA for the CDR3 is TGCGCCAGCAGCATGGGACTGACTAATTCACCCCTCCACTTT. It specifies CASSMGLTNSPLHF.

To note about this clone: Other DNA sequences of this sample code for an identical CDR3. CDR3 sequence (DNA): TGTGCCAGCAGCCAAGGTTTGCGTGATACGCAGTATTTT. This gives the protein CASSQGLRDTQYF. V usage is TRBV3-1 (or the pseudogene TRBV3-2) and J usage is TRBJ2-3, with D unclear. Trimming removed 1 base at V and 6 bases at J, with 8 bases between. CDR1 LGHDT and CDR2 YNNKEL come from the germline V gene (reference sequence). CDR3 length equals 13 residues.

The V call is TRBV2, the J call TRBJ1-2, with unresolved D. Trimming shortened V by 4 bases and J by 1 base, and 10 bases separated the two germline ends. The CDR3 is 14 amino acids. Germline-derived CDR1 and CDR2 are SNHLY and FYNNEI. As DNA, the CDR3 is TGTGCCAGCAGTGTAGTGGTTTATAACTATGGCTACACCTTC. This sequence encodes CASSVVVYNYGYTF.

CDR3 DNA sequence: TGTGCCAGCAACCGACAGCCTCAAGAGACCCAGTACTTC. Its protein product is CASNRQPQETQYF. V usage is TRBV2 and J usage is TRBJ2-5; TRBD1 might be the D (5 bases). The CDR3 loop spans 13 amino acids. Germline CDR1 is SNHLY and CDR2 is FYNNEI. Trimming cost V 7 bases and J 2 bases, with 11 bases left between them.

The chain is built from TRBV9 and TRBJ2-7; D call uncertain. Germline V gene sequence: CDR1 SGDLS, CDR2 YYNGEE. Trimming pared 0 bases from V and 1 base from J, leaving 8 bases between. The length of the CDR3 is 14 residues. CDR3 amino acids: CASSVGSPSYEQYF. CDR3 nucleotides: TGTGCCAGCAGCGTAGGCTCTCCATCCTACGAGCAGTACTTC.

CDR3 DNA sequence: TGTGCCAGCAGCCCCGGACTAGCGGGAGCGGAATACAATGAGCAGTTCTTC. Translated, it gives CASSPGLAGAEYNEQFF. The V gene is TRBV7-2, the J gene TRBJ2-1, with 13 bases matching TRBD2. The CDR3 is 17 residues long. Germline V gene data show CDR1 as SGHTA and CDR2 as FQGNSA. V gave up 5 bases and J gave up 4 bases; unmatched junction bases: 8.

The chain links TRBV13 to TRBJ2-1; 7 nucleotides agree with TRBD1. V lost 5 bases to trimming and J lost 3 bases; unmatched junction nucleotides: 7. This CDR3 spans 15 amino acids. Germline CDR1 PRHDT, CDR2 FYEKMQ (reference sequence). The CDR3 DNA follows: TGTGCCAGCAGCCAAAACCGGGACAGCTACAATGAGCAGTTCTTC. This encodes CASSQNRDSYNEQFF.

This clone was picked up one time. The same CDR3 also results from other DNA sequences found in this sample. The chain recombines TRBV27 with TRBJ2-1, with 7 bases matching TRBD2. The CDR3 sequence is 14 residues long. J lost 2 bases, V lost 6 bases, and 4 bases had no gene match. The V gene's germline CDR1 is MNHEY and CDR2 SMNVEV (reference sequence). CDR3 region: CASSLGLAYNEQFF. CDR3 nucleotide sequence: TGTGCCAGCAGCCTAGGACTAGCCTACAATGAGCAGTTCTTC.

The V call is TRBV28, the J call TRBJ1-3, with TRBD1 as a possible D gene (5 bases). The CDR3 has 14 amino acids. V lost 6 bases, J lost 11 bases, and 20 bases lay in between. Germline V CDR1 and CDR2: MDHEN, SYDVKM. Written as DNA, the CDR3 is TGTGCCAGCAGCCCTCTGGGCAGGGTCAATGCCATATATTTT. Its translation is CASSPLGRVNAIYF. Drawing the rest from reference TRBV28 and TRBJ1-3, the complete variable domain is DVKVTQSSRYLVKRTGEKVFLECVQDMDHENMFWYRQDPGLGLRLIYFSYDVKMKEKGDIPEGYSVSREKKERFSLILESASTNQTSMYLCASSPLGRVNAIYFGEGSWLTVV.

This chain connects TRBV7-8 to TRBJ1-2; the D is unclear. Germline V gene data show CDR1 as SGHVS and CDR2 as FQNEAQ. CDR3 length: 17 residues. V was pared by 1 base and J by 1 base, with 16 bases between. CDR3 DNA sequence: TGTGCCAGCAGCTTAGTGGGGTCGGCGGGTGGTAACTATGGCTACACCTTC. Its translation is CASSLVGSAGGNYGYTF.

The J gene is TRBJ1-2, the V gene TRBV10-3; D gene uncertain. The germline V gene encodes CDR1 ENHRY and CDR2 SYGVKD. Trimming shortened V by 11 bases and J by 2 bases, and 12 bases separated the two germline ends. This CDR3 spans 12 amino acids. DNA of the CDR3: TGTGCCTCAGGAGGGTTAAACTATGGCTACACCTTC. Translation gives CASGGLNYGYTF.

This sequence joins TRBV7-3 and TRBJ2-2; 13 bases fit TRBD2. Germline CDR1 is SGHTA and CDR2 is FQGTGA. The CDR3 extends over 17 amino acids. V lost 2 bases, J lost 7 bases, and 7 bases stayed unmatched. CDR3 residues: CASSLRTSGRISGELFF. CDR3 coding DNA: TGTGCCAGCAGCTTACGGACTAGCGGGAGAATAAGCGGGGAGCTGTTTTTT.

This sequence joins TRBV28 and TRBJ2-6; no definite D call. Germline V gene lookup returns CDR1 MDHEN and CDR2 SYDVKM. Trimming stripped 10 bases from V and 0 bases from J, with 7 bases between. This CDR3 is 13 amino acids long. The CDR3 here is CATHFSGANVLTF. DNA for the CDR3: TGTGCCACCCATTTCTCTGGGGCCAACGTCCTGACTTTC.

The CDR3 sequence: CASSQVTAASTDTQYF. CDR3 DNA sequence: TGCGCCAGCAGCCAAGTGACTGCCGCTAGCACAGATACGCAGTATTTT. The V and J genes are TRBV4-3 and TRBJ2-3; no clear D. Germline V CDR1 and CDR2: LGHNA, YSLEER. The germline V and J ends were trimmed by 1 base and 0 bases, with 11 bases remaining between them. The CDR3 extends over 16 amino acids.

V and J are TRBV6-6 and TRBJ1-4, with a weak D call TRBD1 (6 bases). Trimming took 3 bases from V and 6 from J, leaving 8 bases between them. This CDR3 spans 13 amino acids. Germline-derived CDR1 and CDR2 are MNHNY and SVGAGI (reference sequence). DNA for the CDR3: TGTGCCAGCAGTTATAGGGGGGATGAAAAACTGTTTTTT. Protein sequence: CASSYRGDEKLFF.

The chain has TRBV13 and TRBJ2-3; D not certain. The CDR3 spans 14 residues. Germline V gives CDR1 PRHDT, CDR2 FYEKMQ (reference sequence). The ends were cut back, 4 bases at V and 6 bases at J, with 14 bases in the middle. The chain's CDR3 is CASSSPVGRDTQYF. Written as DNA, the CDR3 is TGTGCCAGCAGCTCCCCCGTTGGACGTGATACGCAGTATTTT.

This sequence joins TRBV28 and TRBJ1-1, with D possibly being TRBD1 (5 bases). Germline V lookup: CDR1 MDHEN, CDR2 SYDVKM. V gave up 2 bases and J gave up 1 base, with 8 bases separating them. The CDR3 sequence is 14 residues long. The DNA of the CDR3 is TGTGCCAGCAGTTTAAGGGGCACGAACACTGAAGCTTTCTTT. Its translation is CASSLRGTNTEAFF.

This chain connects TRBV5-5 to TRBJ1-4, with no clear D. V lost 5 bases to trimming and J lost 0 bases, with 8 bases between them. The CDR3 runs 14 residues. Germline loops: CDR1 SGHKS, CDR2 YYEKEE (reference sequence). For the CDR3, the DNA is TGTGCCAGCAGATCGATTGCAACTAATGAAAAACTGTTTTTT. Amino acid sequence: CASRSIATNEKLFF.

The chain recombines TRBV28 with TRBJ2-2; possible D gene TRBD2, 5 bases. V was shortened by 4 bases and J by 5 bases, with 17 bases between the two germline ends. Per germline, CDR1 MDHEN and CDR2 SYDVKM. CDR3 size: 16 residues. The CDR3 sequence is CASSSLGRILTGELFF. CDR3 sequence (DNA): TGTGCCAGCAGTTCTTTAGGGAGAATCTTAACCGGGGAGCTGTTTTTT.

This clone has a single count. V usage is TRBV7-3 and J usage is TRBJ2-2; D not certain. The CDR3 contains 15 residues. Germline CDR1 SGHTA, CDR2 FQGTGA. V lost 3 bases to trimming and J lost 5 bases, with 13 bases between them. The CDR3 region is CASSFGPKGTGELFF. In nucleotides, the CDR3 is TGTGCCAGCAGCTTCGGACCGAAGGGTACCGGGGAGCTGTTTTTT. Full variable domain (missing parts from reference TRBV7-3 and TRBJ2-2): GAGVSQTPSNKVTEKGKYVELRCDPISGHTALYWYRQSLGQGPEFLIYFQGTGAADDSGLPNDRFFAVRPEGSVSTLKIQRTERGDSAVYLCASSFGPKGTGELFFGEGSRLTVL.

The gene calls are TRBV28 and TRBJ1-1; TRBD1 might be the D (6 bases). Germline assignment: CDR1 MDHEN and CDR2 SYDVKM. With 6 bases removed from V and 6 bases from J, the gap between germline ends came to 20 bases. The CDR3 is 15 residues long. The CDR3 DNA is TGTGCCAGCAGGACGTGGGGGCCCTCCGGCGCTGAAGCTTTCTTT. It yields the protein CASRTWGPSGAEAFF. Full variable domain (outside the CDR3, taken from reference TRBV28 and TRBJ1-1): DVKVTQSSRYLVKRTGEKVFLECVQDMDHENMFWYRQDPGLGLRLIYFSYDVKMKEKGDIPEGYSVSREKKERFSLILESASTNQTSMYLCASRTWGPSGAEAFFGQGTRLTVV.

This chain's CDR3 is CASTPNPGLGELFF. CDR3 DNA sequence: TGTGCCAGCACCCCGAACCCCGGGCTCGGGGAGCTGTTTTTT. This chain connects TRBV6-4 to TRBJ2-2; D unresolved. Trimming pared 7 bases from V and 7 bases from J, leaving 16 bases between. The germline V gene has CDR1 MRHNA and CDR2 SNTAGT. CDR3 length: 14 residues.

V gene TRBV18 combines with J gene TRBJ2-4; D not resolved. CDR1 is KGHSH and CDR2 is LQKENI in the germline V gene. V shed 5 bases and J shed 3 bases, with 11 bases lying between them. The CDR3 sequence is 14 residues long. The CDR3 DNA follows: TGTGCCAGCTCAGACTCGGCAGGCAAAAACATTCAGTACTTC. Translated: CASSDSAGKNIQYF. Drawing the rest from reference TRBV18 and TRBJ2-4, the complete variable domain is NAGVMQNPRHLVRRRGQEARLRCSPMKGHSHVYWYRQLPEEGLKFMVYLQKENIIDESGMPKERFSAEFPKEGPSILRIQQVVRGDSAAYFCASSDSAGKNIQYFGAGTRLSVL.